This T cell receptor beta chain appears in the sequencing data of a study of T cell changes during pregnancy in multiple sclerosis. Assay used: immunoSEQ multiplex PCR; TCRdb lists only in-frame clones, some missing. Altogether some 80,000 clones are present, roughly 90% being singletons, with the ten largest covering over 0.8%. This CDR3 has 16 residues. In germline, CDR1 is SGDLS, CDR2 YYNGEE. Trimming stripped 5 bases from V and 0 bases from J, with 14 bases between. The sequencing here drew on peripheral blood, taken in the first trimester of pregnancy. This chain links TRBV9 with TRBJ1-4, with D possibly TRBD1 on 6 matching bases. The source is a female donor in good health, enrolled as a control in a pregnancy study. The CDR3 DNA follows: TGTGCCAGCAGGAGAGGGGGGGGCGCAACTAATGAAAAACTGTTTTTT. It specifies CASRRGGGATNEKLFF.